This T cell receptor beta chain derives from a study of T cells in Graves' hyperthyroidism and ophthalmopathy. Notes on the study in general: Peripheral blood also featured most of the thyroid clonotypes expanded above 0.001. The model identified upcoming ophthalmopathy a median approximately six months ahead of onset.

Over 18 months, lack of ophthalmopathy progression marked Graves' hyperthyroidism as stable. Authors of the study amplified TCR beta CDR3 regions from RNA transcripts. RT-PCR in the first round (using the HTBI primer set) targeted the TCR CDR3. TCRdb used MiXCR to reprocess the multiplex PCR reads, holding one entry per CDR3 protein. The sample yields fewer than 900,000 distinct CDR3 sequences, 16% seen once. This CDR3 region has 17 residues. After removal of 1 base from V and 9 bases from J, the junction contained 10 bases not matched to a gene. CDR1 and CDR2 from the germline V gene are PRHDT and FYEKMQ (reference sequence). This clonotype was recorded a few times. Its antigen is currently unknown.

Material: blood. The V call is TRBV13, the J call TRBJ2-1, with 12 bases matching TRBD2. The sequence came from a man younger than 30 with Graves' hyperthyroidism. The CDR3 loop reads CASSLASGRAGRSEQFF. CDR3 nucleotide sequence: TGTGCCAGCAGCTTAGCTAGCGGGAGGGCCGGACGTAGTGAGCAGTTCTTC.